Listed here are 27 T cell receptor beta chains from one sample, sequenced in a study of metastatic and nonmetastatic thyroid tumors. TCRdb redid the clone calls on the PCR reads using MiXCR. The repertoire holds approximately 5,400 clones, with over 30% as singletons. Patients underwent thyroid surgery, and none had received any treatment before it. Sequenced: adjacent normal tissue. The receptors were gathered from a female donor with papillary thyroid cancer or a benign thyroid nodule (not recorded which). Some clones in this sample may be carry-over from other donors' samples.

J is TRBJ1-2 and V is TRBV30, with D perhaps TRBD1 (5 bases). The CDR3 runs to 14 residues. V lost 3 bases, J lost 4 bases, and 15 bases lay in between. Germline V gene data show CDR1 as GTSNPN and CDR2 as SVGIG (reference sequence). As DNA, the CDR3 is TGTGCCTGGAGCATTAATACAGGAGTCTATGGCTACACCTTC. Translation: CAWSINTGVYGYTF.

This clone showed up just a few times. The chain recombines TRBV12-3 or TRBV12-4 with TRBJ1-1; D possibly corresponds to TRBD1 (5 bases). V gave up 2 bases and J gave up 6 bases, with 13 bases separating them. The CDR3 loop spans 14 amino acids. The CDR3: CASSLRHQGAEAFF. The CDR3 DNA reads TGTGCCAGCAGTTTAAGGCATCAAGGGGCTGAAGCTTTCTTT.

V gene TRBV6-1 combines with J gene TRBJ2-6, with D unclear. CDR1 is MNHNS and CDR2 is SASEGT in the germline V gene. The CDR3 contains 15 residues. Deletions cut 3 bases from V and 0 bases from J, with 6 bases between. The CDR3 sequence is CASSDGDSGANVLTF. CDR3 nucleotide sequence: TGTGCCAGCAGTGATGGGGACTCTGGGGCCAACGTCCTGACTTTC.

V is TRBV19 and J is TRBJ2-5; D is unclear. Deletions cut 11 bases from V and 9 bases from J, with 22 bases between. This CDR3 has 13 residues. Germline values: CDR1 LNHDA, CDR2 SQIVND (reference sequence). This CDR3 reads CAWSVRAGLAQYF. The CDR3 DNA sequence: TGTGCCTGGAGTGTACGGGCAGGTTTGGCCCAGTACTTC.

This clone was found once. The V gene is TRBV14, the J gene TRBJ2-1, with 9 bases matching TRBD2. CDR3 length: 17 amino acids. The trim removed 3 bases at V and 7 bases at J, leaving 13 bases unmatched. From germline, CDR1 is SGHDN and CDR2 FVKESK. The CDR3 DNA follows: TGTGCCAGCAGCCACCGCAAATCAGCGGGAGGTGGGAATGAGCAGTTCTTC. Amino acids: CASSHRKSAGGGNEQFF. Looking up the rest from reference TRBV14 and TRBJ2-1 gives the full variable domain: EAGVTQFPSHSVIEKGQTVTLRCDPISGHDNLYWYRRVMGKEIKFLLHFVKESKQDESGMPNNRFLAERTGGTYSTLKVQPAELEDSGVYFCASSHRKSAGGGNEQFFGPGTRLTVL.

This clone was picked up a small number of times. The chain uses TRBV10-1 and TRBJ1-6; D perhaps matches TRBD1 (5 bases). Per germline, CDR1 WNHNN and CDR2 SYGVQD (reference sequence). Trimming left V 10 bases short and J 1 base short, with 17 bases between. This CDR3 contains 16 residues. Written as DNA, the CDR3 is TGCGCCACCTCCACTCTCAGGGAATCCTATAATTCACCCCTCCACTTT. Protein product: CATSTLRESYNSPLHF.

Concerning this clone: The junction departs from germline at one end; a sequencing error may be responsible. V usage is TRBV7-2 and J usage is TRBJ2-1, with no clear D. Germline CDR1 reads SGHTA; CDR2 reads FQGNSA. The CDR3 spans 13 residues. DNA for the CDR3: TGTGTCAGCAGTTCAGTGCCCTGGAATGAGCAGTTCTTC. Translation: CVSSSVPWNEQFF.

A note on this clone: The CDR3 does not end in the conserved phenylalanine or tryptophan, so this is likely a read error. This rearrangement joins TRBV9 to TRBJ1-2; D call uncertain. Germline V lookup: CDR1 SGDLS, CDR2 YYNGEE. V lost 4 bases, J lost 7 bases, and 11 bases lay in between. The CDR3 spans 12 residues. The CDR3 DNA follows: TGTGCCAGCAGCCAAGTGTACGGTGGCTACACCTCC. Encoded protein: CASSQVYGGYTS.

Only a few counts were recorded for this clone. This chain connects TRBV10-3 to TRBJ2-7, with D perhaps matching TRBD1 (5 bases). The CDR3 contains 14 residues. Deletions cut 0 bases from V and 1 base from J, with 7 bases between. Germline V lookup: CDR1 ENHRY, CDR2 SYGVKD. The CDR3: CAISESRQSYEQYF. DNA of the CDR3: TGTGCCATCAGTGAGTCGAGACAGTCCTACGAGCAGTACTTC.

This clone was seen more than once but under ten times. The chain carries TRBV9 and TRBJ2-2; unclear D gene. The CDR3 consists of 15 residues. V was trimmed by 2 bases and J by 5 bases, leaving 13 bases between them. Looked up from germline, CDR1 is SGDLS and CDR2 is YYNGEE. The CDR3 sequence is CASSVQAVETGELFF. In DNA form, the CDR3 reads TGTGCCAGCAGCGTGCAGGCAGTGGAGACCGGGGAGCTGTTTTTT.

The V and J genes are TRBV20-1 and TRBJ2-3, with 8 nucleotides matching TRBD2. Germline CDR1 reads DFQATT; CDR2 reads SNEGSKA (reference sequence). The CDR3 is 14 residues long. V trimming: 3 bases; J trimming: 3 bases; junction bases outside the gene matches: 5. The CDR3 region is CSASKLADTDTQYF. The CDR3 DNA sequence: TGCAGTGCTAGCAAACTAGCGGATACAGATACGCAGTATTTT.

This clone is large. The chain uses TRBV19 and TRBJ2-1; D is undetermined. Between the trimmed V and J ends, which lost 11 bases and 6 bases, there was a span of 11 bases. Looked up from germline, CDR1 is LNHDA and CDR2 is SQIVND (reference sequence). There are 11 residues in the CDR3. The CDR3 sequence: CACNTGNEQFF. The CDR3 coding sequence is TGTGCCTGTAATACCGGCAATGAGCAGTTCTTC.

Concerning this clone: An end of the junction differs from the germline gene, which may be a read error. The V call is TRBV20-1, the J call TRBJ2-7; the match to TRBD1 covers 9 bases. The germline V gene encodes CDR1 DFQATT and CDR2 SNEGSKA (reference sequence). The CDR3 covers 17 residues. The CDR3 is CSARGVGRGQGIYDQYF. The CDR3 DNA reads as TGCAGTGCTAGGGGGGTTGGGAGAGGACAGGGGATTTACGATCAGTACTTC.

The CDR3 loop reads CATGLADTYEQYF. In DNA form, the CDR3 reads TGTGCCACCGGACTAGCGGATACTTACGAGCAGTACTTC. The J gene is TRBJ2-7, the V gene TRBV7-9; 10 positions agree with TRBD2. Per germline, CDR1 SEHNR and CDR2 FQNEAQ (reference sequence). The V gene end was trimmed by 10 bases and the J gene end by 4 bases; junction bases not matched to a gene: 7. The CDR3 loop spans 13 amino acids.

This clone showed up just a few times. The chain joins TRBV10-3 to TRBJ2-7; D perhaps matches TRBD1 (6 bases). This CDR3 has 12 residues. Trimming shortened V by 10 bases and J by 0 bases, and 10 bases separated the two germline ends. CDR1 ENHRY and CDR2 SYGVKD come from the germline V gene. The CDR3 nucleotides are TGTGCCACTTGGGACAACTCCTACGAGCAGTACTTC. It specifies CATWDNSYEQYF.

The genes are TRBV24-1 and TRBJ2-5; D ambiguous. Trimming took off 1 base at V and 4 bases at J, with 0 bases between the two ends. This CDR3 is built from 11 residues. Germline loops: CDR1 KGHDR, CDR2 SFDVKD. The CDR3 is CATSDLETQYF. For the CDR3, the DNA is TGTGCCACCAGTGATTTAGAGACCCAGTACTTC.

CDR3 protein: CASTDRRDYGYTF. The CDR3 nucleotides are TGTGCCAGCACGGACAGGAGGGACTATGGCTACACCTTC. This chain uses TRBV6-2 or TRBV6-3 with TRBJ1-2; 7 bases fit TRBD1. The CDR3 sequence is 13 residues long. J was trimmed by 3 bases and V by 7 bases; bases with no gene match: 5. CDR1 is MNHEY, CDR2 SVGEGT, per germline.

Only a few counts were recorded for this clone. The chain couples TRBV14 to TRBJ2-7, with D perhaps TRBD1 or TRBD2 (5 bases each). This CDR3 has 15 residues. Looked up from germline, CDR1 is SGHDN and CDR2 is FVKESK. V lost 6 bases and J 3 bases, leaving 18 bases between the germline ends. CDR3 region: CASSFVTGTNYEQYF. The CDR3 DNA follows: TGTGCCAGCAGTTTTGTTACCGGGACCAACTACGAGCAGTACTTC.

The chain links TRBV30 to TRBJ1-1; 7 bases agree with TRBD1. This CDR3 is 12 amino acids long. J gave up 5 bases and V 8 bases, and 8 bases lay outside the gene matches. CDR1 and CDR2 (germline): GTSNPN, SVGIG (reference sequence). The DNA of the CDR3 is TGTGCCGCACAGGGGAGGTGGACTGAAGCTTTCTTT. The encoded protein is CAAQGRWTEAFF.

J is TRBJ2-7 and V is TRBV7-2; D may be TRBD2 (6 bases). Germline V gene data show CDR1 as SGHTA and CDR2 as FQGNSA. The CDR3 spans 13 residues. V gave up 7 bases and J gave up 5 bases, with 15 bases separating them. The CDR3 DNA follows: TGTGCCAGCACCCTGTGGGGAGGAAACGAGCAGTACTTC. The encoded protein is CASTLWGGNEQYF. Complete variable domain (other parts from reference TRBV7-2 and TRBJ2-7): GAGVSQSPSNKVTEKGKDVELRCDPISGHTALYWYRQSLGQGLEFLIYFQGNSAPDKSGLPSDRFSAERTGGSVSTLTIQRTQQEDSAVYLCASTLWGGNEQYFGPGTRLTVT.

Points on this clone: Its ends do not fully match the called genes, so a read error is possible. The chain is built from TRBV28 and TRBJ1-6; TRBD1 might be the D (5 bases). The length of the CDR3 is 15 residues. The V gene's germline CDR1 is MDHEN and CDR2 SYDVKM. The CDR3 protein is CVSTLQASWNSPLHF. The CDR3 region has the DNA TGTGTCAGCACCCTACAGGCCTCCTGGAATTCACCCCTCCACTTT.

This clone was seen a handful of times. This chain uses TRBV6-1 with TRBJ2-2, with a tentative D call TRBD2 (6 bases). The CDR3 totals 15 residues. Deletions cut 0 bases from V and 6 bases from J, with 11 bases between. Germline CDR1 and CDR2: MNHNS and SASEGT. CDR3 bases: TGTGCCAGCAGTGAAGCGGCGGGATCGCCCGGGGAGCTGTTTTTT. As protein: CASSEAAGSPGELFF.

A few counts support this clone. The chain has TRBV28 and TRBJ1-2; tentatively, D is TRBD1 (6 bases). Trimming left V 4 bases short and J 5 bases short, with 17 bases between. Germline V gene lookup returns CDR1 MDHEN and CDR2 SYDVKM. The CDR3 runs to 15 residues. CDR3 protein: CASSSKGGRFYGYTF. In DNA form, the CDR3 reads TGTGCCAGCAGTTCGAAGGGGGGGAGGTTTTATGGCTACACCTTC.

This chain links TRBV9 with TRBJ1-2, with 9 bases matching TRBD1. Per germline, CDR1 SGDLS and CDR2 YYNGEE. The CDR3 runs to 16 residues. The junction had 8 bases not matched to a gene; V was cut back by 3 bases and J by 2 bases. The CDR3 loop reads CASSETGTGKNYGYTF. In DNA form, the CDR3 reads TGTGCCAGCAGCGAAACGGGGACAGGGAAAAACTATGGCTACACCTTC. The full variable domain, rest sourced from reference TRBV9 and TRBJ1-2, is DSGVTQTPKHLITATGQRVTLRCSPRSGDLSVYWYQQSLDQGLQFLIQYYNGEERAKGNILERFSAQQFPDLHSELNLSSLELGDSALYFCASSETGTGKNYGYTFGSGTRLTVV.

V and J are TRBV5-1 and TRBJ2-3; D not resolved. The V gene lost 1 base and the J gene lost 2 bases, with 11 bases spanning the gap. This CDR3 comprises 15 residues. The germline V gene has CDR1 SGHRS and CDR2 YFSETQ. The chain's CDR3 is CASSLYLQSTDTQYF. The CDR3 DNA sequence: TGCGCCAGCAGCTTGTACTTGCAATCCACAGATACGCAGTATTTT.

This clone was picked up a small number of times. The rearrangement links TRBV7-2 to TRBJ1-2; D unclear. Germline V lookup: CDR1 SGHTA, CDR2 FQGNSA. This CDR3 contains 14 residues. Trimming took off 1 base at V and 1 base at J, with 7 bases between the two ends. CDR3 nucleotides: TGTGCCAGCAGCTTAGACAGCCTTAACTATGGCTACACCTTC. Its protein product is CASSLDSLNYGYTF.

V is TRBV2 and J is TRBJ2-1; TRBD2 matches 10 bases. The V gene's germline CDR1 is SNHLY and CDR2 FYNNEI. The CDR3 has 16 residues. V lost 11 bases, J lost 0 bases, and 10 bases stayed unmatched. CDR3 in DNA: TGTGCCGGAGGACTAGCGGAGCCGAGCTCCTACAATGAGCAGTTCTTC. The encoded protein is CAGGLAEPSSYNEQFF.